What follows are 13 T cell receptor beta chains derived from one specimen sequenced in a study of regulatory T cells in long-lasting Graves disease (dated by TCRdb to the early 2020s). The time point label on this specimen signifies: persistent/refractory GD, antithyroid drugs over 5 years with positive TRAb. For both TCR sequencing and RNA sequencing, RNA was extracted from PBMCs in TRIzol. Libraries were built with multiplex PCR. Sequencing used an Illumina HiSeq 4000. CDR3 regions were amplified by Arm-PCR with iRepertoire HTBI primers to construct TCR beta libraries. TCRdb reprocessing: public reads trimmed at Q25 with fastp, clones called with MiXCR, in-frame beta chains kept. Entries are consolidated by CDR3 protein sequence, retaining the most common genes and DNA. This sample holds 450,000 or so distinct CDR3 sequences; approximately 23% were observed only once. The ten largest clonotypes hold approximately 14% of the sample.

The input for sequencing was peripheral blood mononuclear cells (PBMCs), taken when the disease was refractory, from a patient treated with antithyroid drugs. Receptors were obtained from a female donor with Graves disease.

The J gene is TRBJ2-2, the V gene TRBV5-5, with D possibly matching TRBD2 (5 bases). The V gene's germline CDR1 is SGHKS and CDR2 YYEKEE (reference sequence). The CDR3 length is 16 residues. V lost 6 bases, J lost 4 bases, and 19 bases lay in between. CDR3 amino acids: CASTPLGGSGTGELFF. CDR3 in DNA: TGTGCCAGCACCCCACTCGGTGGGAGTGGCACCGGGGAGCTGTTTTTT.

V and J are TRBV6-1 and TRBJ1-5; TRBD1 might be the D (5 bases). The germline gives CDR1 MNHNS, CDR2 SASEGT. V dropped 6 bases and J dropped 6 bases, with 15 bases sitting between them. The CDR3 length is 14 residues. CDR3 sequence (DNA): TGTGCCAGCAGAACGGGACTAGGAGGTCAGCCCCAGCATTTT. This translates into CASRTGLGGQPQHF.

This clonotype was detected many times. The chain links TRBV3-1 to TRBJ1-1, with D tentatively TRBD1 (6 bases). The CDR3 is made up of 15 amino acids. V dropped 0 bases and J dropped 4 bases, with 12 bases sitting between them. In germline, CDR1 is LGHDT, CDR2 YNNKEL (reference sequence). CDR3 nucleotides: TGTGCCAGCAGCCAAGATATAGTCAGGGGCACTGAAGCTTTCTTT. Protein product: CASSQDIVRGTEAFF.

This clonotype was counted ten times or more. The chain joins TRBV2 to TRBJ1-1; the match to TRBD1 covers 10 bases. Germline V gene lookup returns CDR1 SNHLY and CDR2 FYNNEI. J was trimmed by 1 base and V by 5 bases; bases with no gene match: 7. The CDR3 is 16 amino acids. The CDR3 region is CASSPGTGVGNTEAFF. In DNA, the CDR3 is TGTGCCAGCAGTCCCGGGACAGGGGTGGGGAACACTGAAGCTTTCTTT.

The chain couples TRBV27 to TRBJ1-2, with D uncertain. V dropped 5 bases and J dropped 4 bases, with 8 bases sitting between them. CDR1 MNHEY and CDR2 SMNVEV come from the germline V gene (reference sequence). This CDR3 is built from 12 residues. CDR3 residues: CASSHDGYGYTF. The CDR3 DNA follows: TGTGCCAGCAGTCACGACGGCTATGGCTACACCTTC.

The rearrangement uses TRBV11-2 and TRBJ2-7; D remains ambiguous. CDR1 is SGHAT, CDR2 FQNNGV, per germline. With 3 bases removed from V and 1 base from J, the gap between germline ends came to 7 bases. The CDR3 is 13 amino acids. The CDR3 is CASSFRYSYEQYF. In DNA, the CDR3 is TGTGCCAGCAGCTTTCGGTATTCCTACGAGCAGTACTTC.

This clonotype was seen repeatedly, ten times or more. The chain is built from TRBV7-8 and TRBJ1-6, with 8 positions matching TRBD1. The CDR3 covers 14 residues. Germline values: CDR1 SGHVS, CDR2 FQNEAQ. The V gene end was trimmed by 6 bases and the J gene end by 7 bases; junction bases not matched to a gene: 5. CDR3 region: CASRRTGLNSPLHF. The CDR3 coding sequence is TGTGCCAGCAGAAGGACAGGGTTAAATTCACCCCTCCACTTT.

This clonotype occurred many times. This chain joins TRBV5-1 and TRBJ1-1; D remains ambiguous. Trimming removed 1 base at V and 4 bases at J, with 8 bases between. This CDR3 spans 13 amino acids. Per germline, CDR1 SGHRS and CDR2 YFSETQ. The CDR3 bases are TGCGCCAGCAGCTTGAGCGCAAGCACTGAAGCTTTCTTT. It specifies CASSLSASTEAFF.

This clonotype was found once. This rearrangement joins TRBV5-1 to TRBJ2-7; 10 bases are a match to TRBD1. J gave up 9 bases and V 1 base, and 10 bases lay outside the gene matches. The CDR3 is 15 residues long. Germline CDR1 and CDR2: SGHRS and YFSETQ. The CDR3 is CASSLRGQGQDGQYF. DNA for the CDR3: TGCGCCAGCAGCTTGAGGGGACAGGGGCAGGATGGGCAGTACTTC.

This clonotype occurred a few times. The CDR3 sequence is CASSRVQETQYF. DNA for the CDR3: TGTGCCAGCAGCCGGGTCCAAGAGACCCAGTACTTC. The rearrangement uses TRBV9 and TRBJ2-5; D not certain. With 4 bases removed from V and 1 base from J, the gap between germline ends came to 5 bases. The CDR3 is 12 residues long. In germline, CDR1 is SGDLS, CDR2 YYNGEE.

V usage is TRBV5-1 and J usage is TRBJ2-3; 8 bases line up with TRBD2. In germline, CDR1 is SGHRS, CDR2 YFSETQ. V was pared by 4 bases and J by 0 bases, with 4 bases of the junction left unmatched. The CDR3 has 15 amino acids. The CDR3 coding sequence is TGCGCCAGCAGCACTAGCGGTTATAGCACAGATACGCAGTATTTT. It codes for CASSTSGYSTDTQYF.

This clonotype was detected many times. V gene TRBV12-3 or TRBV12-4 combines with J gene TRBJ1-1; D is undetermined. The CDR3 spans 13 residues. The V end lost 0 bases, the J end lost 5 bases, and 7 bases lay between the germline ends. The CDR3 nucleotides are TGTGCCAGCAGTTTAGCGCGTCTTACTGAAGCTTTCTTT. Encoded protein: CASSLARLTEAFF.

As to this clonotype: A single base separates this from a much larger clone, so it may be a read error. The chain uses TRBV2 and TRBJ2-7, with D possibly called TRBD1 or TRBD2 (5 bases each). The CDR3 extends over 13 amino acids. Germline assignment: CDR1 SNHLY and CDR2 FYNNEI. The CDR3 protein is CASGGGSLYERYF. The CDR3 DNA reads TGTGCCAGCGGGGGTGGCAGCCTCTACGAGCGGTACTTC.